The entry that follows covers one TCR beta chain sequence. These data come from a study of shared T cell receptors in the human thymus. Germline V gives CDR1 LGHNA, CDR2 YSLEER. The CDR3 has 15 amino acids. With 3 bases removed from V and 3 bases from J, the gap between germline ends came to 15 bases. Sequencing used immunoSEQ multiplex PCR; TCRdb keeps in-frame clones, though not all of them. The sample shows 540,000 or so clones, around 78% of them seen only once. The same sample was also studied in work on human thymus T cells. In that study: There were highly overlapping thymic repertoires among unrelated individuals, as related research reported.

The clonotype originates from a boy under three years old with a congenital heart defect. The specimen sequenced was thymocytes. The rearrangement links TRBV4-3 to TRBJ2-7, with TRBD1 as a possible D gene (5 bases). As DNA, the CDR3 is TGCGCCAGCAGCCAGGTAGGAAGGGGTGGCTACGAGCAGTACTTC. Translated, it gives CASSQVGRGGYEQYF.